This T cell receptor beta chain was found in a study of blood T cell repertoires in COVID-19. On the study more broadly: Samples representing acute and convalescent COVID-19 were sourced from the United States, Italy and Spain. PBMCs, B-cell-depleted T cells, or T cells were the source of the cDNA or gDNA that made up the material.

Looked up from germline, CDR1 is SGHTA and CDR2 is FQGNSA. Trimming shortened V by 5 bases and J by 4 bases, and 16 bases separated the two germline ends. This CDR3 is built from 15 residues. Authors' data handling: Nucleated cell counts were estimated from reference gene primer amplification. The repertoire was sequenced with immunoSEQ multiplex PCR; TCRdb's copy has only in-frame clones and lacks some. V and J calls plus clone size are reproduced from that table; the DNA served to infer D and trimming. Of approximately 170,000 clones in the sample, around 81% are singletons; the top ten hold 11%. The TCR originated in a man aged 55 to 70 with active or convalescent COVID-19. The chain couples TRBV7-2 to TRBJ2-3; D perhaps matches TRBD2 (7 bases). Sequenced: peripheral blood. The CDR3 sequence: CASSPGGGGADTQYF. The CDR3 DNA is TGTGCCAGCAGCCCTGGTGGAGGGGGGGCAGATACGCAGTATTTT.